This T cell receptor (beta chain) was obtained from a study of post-analysis software for immune sequencing data. Only one count was recorded for this clonotype. Prepared libraries of TCR beta cDNA carried unique molecular identifiers. One entry per CDR3 protein, called by TCRdb with MiXCR from the PCR reads. The sample yields fewer than 900,000 distinct CDR3 sequences, just over 45% seen once. The sequence was collected from a girl between 10 and 17 years old with multiple sclerosis. The source material was blood.

The CDR3 protein is CSARQGALTEAFF. In DNA, the CDR3 is TGCAGTGCTCGACAGGGGGCACTTACTGAAGCTTTCTTT. The chain carries TRBV20-1 and TRBJ1-1; 10 bases match TRBD1. The CDR3 loop spans 13 amino acids. The V gene's germline CDR1 is DFQATT and CDR2 SNEGSKA (reference sequence). With 5 bases clipped from V and 5 bases from J, the junction kept 5 bases outside the gene matches.